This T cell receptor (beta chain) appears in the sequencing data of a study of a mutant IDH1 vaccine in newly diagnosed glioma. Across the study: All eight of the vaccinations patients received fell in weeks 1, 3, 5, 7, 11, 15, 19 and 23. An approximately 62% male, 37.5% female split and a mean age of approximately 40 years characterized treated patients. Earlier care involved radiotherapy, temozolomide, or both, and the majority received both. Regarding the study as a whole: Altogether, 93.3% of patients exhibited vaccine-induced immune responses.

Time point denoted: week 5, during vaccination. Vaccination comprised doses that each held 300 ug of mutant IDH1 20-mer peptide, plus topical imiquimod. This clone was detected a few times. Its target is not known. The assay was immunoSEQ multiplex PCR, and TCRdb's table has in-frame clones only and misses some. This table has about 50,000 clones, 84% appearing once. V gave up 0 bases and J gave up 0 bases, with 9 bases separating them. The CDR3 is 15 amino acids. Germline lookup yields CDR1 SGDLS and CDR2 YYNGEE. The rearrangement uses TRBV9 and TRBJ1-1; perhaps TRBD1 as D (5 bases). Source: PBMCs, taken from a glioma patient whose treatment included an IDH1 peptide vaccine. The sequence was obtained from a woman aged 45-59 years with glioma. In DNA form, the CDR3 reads TGTGCCAGCAGCGTAGGGGCAGGGATGAACACTGAAGCTTTCTTT. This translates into CASSVGAGMNTEAFF.